This T cell receptor (beta chain) was observed in a study of T cell changes during pregnancy in multiple sclerosis (dated by TCRdb to between 2017 and 2020). About the study as a whole: In women with multiple sclerosis, the researchers looked at how the T cell repertoire shifted as pregnancy progressed.

To prepare the library, the immunoSEQ multiplex PCR assay was applied. Imported from immuneACCESS, the table was reduced by TCRdb to in-frame sequences with V and J called. These copies leave out some clones; in studies compared against another copy, an unresolved V gene accounts for under half, and the cause of the remainder is not known. The sample table records approximately 130,000 clones; less than 97% of these occur just once. In total, the top ten clones hold 0.44% of the sample. Comments on this clone: What this receptor recognizes is not known. Base quality data are lacking; no much larger clone is found one base away.

V ends up 6 bases short and J 3 bases short, with an unmatched junction base count of 10. Based on the germline V gene, the CDR1 and CDR2 sequences are SQVTM and ANQGSEA. From the cysteine up to the phenylalanine, the CDR3 has a length of 15 residues. Only the CDR3 part of the read is kept: 45 bases, read in frame from the first base. This chain is built from TRBV29-1 and TRBJ2-3; 9 nucleotides in the junction match TRBD2. The specimen was peripheral blood, collected after pregnancy. This TCR came from a female donor with multiple sclerosis, enrolled in a pregnancy study. For the CDR3, the sequence is CSVLGLARKTDTQYF. At the DNA level, the sequence is TGCAGCGTGCTCGGACTAGCGAGAAAGACAGATACGCAGTATTTT.